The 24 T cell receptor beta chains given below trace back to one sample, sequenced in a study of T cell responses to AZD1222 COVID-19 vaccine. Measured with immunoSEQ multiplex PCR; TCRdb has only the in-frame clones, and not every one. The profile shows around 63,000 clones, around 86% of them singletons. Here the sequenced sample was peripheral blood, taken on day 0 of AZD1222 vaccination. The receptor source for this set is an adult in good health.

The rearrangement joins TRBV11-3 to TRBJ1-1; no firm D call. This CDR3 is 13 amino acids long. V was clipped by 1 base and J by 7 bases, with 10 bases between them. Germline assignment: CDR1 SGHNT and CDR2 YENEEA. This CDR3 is CASSLVLGGEAFF. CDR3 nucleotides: TGTGCCAGCAGCTTAGTATTGGGAGGTGAAGCTTTCTTT.

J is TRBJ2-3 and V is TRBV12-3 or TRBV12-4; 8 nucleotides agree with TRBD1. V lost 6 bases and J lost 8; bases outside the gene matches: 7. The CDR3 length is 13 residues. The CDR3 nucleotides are TGTGCCAGCAGCCGCCTGACAGGGGTTACGCAGTATTTT. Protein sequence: CASSRLTGVTQYF.

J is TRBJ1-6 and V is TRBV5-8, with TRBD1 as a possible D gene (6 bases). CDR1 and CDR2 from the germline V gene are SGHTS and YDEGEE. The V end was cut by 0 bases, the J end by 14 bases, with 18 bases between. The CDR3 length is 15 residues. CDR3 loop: CASSLAITGTWALHF. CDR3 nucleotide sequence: TGTGCCAGCAGCTTGGCCATCACAGGGACTTGGGCCCTCCACTTT.

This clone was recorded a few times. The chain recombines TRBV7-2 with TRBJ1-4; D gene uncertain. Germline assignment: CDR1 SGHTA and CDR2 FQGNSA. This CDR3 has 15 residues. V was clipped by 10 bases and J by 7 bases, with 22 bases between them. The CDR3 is CATQTRPARSEKLFF. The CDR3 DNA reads TGTGCCACCCAAACCCGACCCGCTAGGAGTGAAAAACTGTTTTTT.

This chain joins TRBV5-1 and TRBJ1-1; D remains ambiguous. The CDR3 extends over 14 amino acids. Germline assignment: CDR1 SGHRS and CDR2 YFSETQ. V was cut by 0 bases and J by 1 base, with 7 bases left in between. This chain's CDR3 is CASSLARTNTEAFF. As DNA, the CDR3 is TGCGCCAGCAGCTTGGCCAGGACGAACACTGAAGCTTTCTTT.

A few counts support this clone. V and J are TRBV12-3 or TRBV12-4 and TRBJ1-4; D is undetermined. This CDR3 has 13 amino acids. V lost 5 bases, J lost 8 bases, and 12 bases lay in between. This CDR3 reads CASSPQGQEKLFF. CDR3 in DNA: TGTGCCAGCAGTCCCCAAGGCCAGGAAAAACTGTTTTTT.

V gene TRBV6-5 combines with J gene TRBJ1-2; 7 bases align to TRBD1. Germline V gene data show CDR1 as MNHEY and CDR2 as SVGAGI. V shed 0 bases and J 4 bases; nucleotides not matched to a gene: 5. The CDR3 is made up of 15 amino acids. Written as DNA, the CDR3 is TGTGCCAGCAGTTACTCCATCCGGGACAGCTATGGCTACACCTTC. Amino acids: CASSYSIRDSYGYTF.

CDR3 amino acids: CASSVAPSVSFSNYGYTF. DNA of the CDR3: TGTGCCAGCAGCGTAGCCCCCTCCGTCTCCTTCTCTAACTATGGCTACACCTTC. V gene TRBV9 combines with J gene TRBJ1-2; D is unclear. Germline assignment: CDR1 SGDLS and CDR2 YYNGEE. The V gene lost 0 bases and the J gene lost 0 bases, with 18 bases spanning the gap. This CDR3 is 18 amino acids long.

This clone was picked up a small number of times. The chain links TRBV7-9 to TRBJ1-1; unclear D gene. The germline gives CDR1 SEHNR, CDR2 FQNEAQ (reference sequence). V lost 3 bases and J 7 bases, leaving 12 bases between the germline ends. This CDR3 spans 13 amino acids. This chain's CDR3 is CASSLGTGYEAFF. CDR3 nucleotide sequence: TGTGCCAGCAGCTTGGGCACCGGTTATGAAGCTTTCTTT. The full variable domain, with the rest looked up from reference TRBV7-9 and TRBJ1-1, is DTGVSQNPRHKITKRGQNVTFRCDPISEHNRLYWYRQTLGQGPEFLTYFQNEAQLEKSRLLSDRFSAERPKGSFSTLEIQRTEQGDSAMYLCASSLGTGYEAFFGQGTRLTVV.

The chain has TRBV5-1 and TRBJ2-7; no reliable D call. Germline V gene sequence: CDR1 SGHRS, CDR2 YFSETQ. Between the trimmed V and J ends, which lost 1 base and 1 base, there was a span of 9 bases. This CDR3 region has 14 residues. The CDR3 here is CASSLYVSSYEQYF. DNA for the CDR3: TGCGCCAGCAGCTTGTACGTTAGTTCCTACGAGCAGTACTTC.

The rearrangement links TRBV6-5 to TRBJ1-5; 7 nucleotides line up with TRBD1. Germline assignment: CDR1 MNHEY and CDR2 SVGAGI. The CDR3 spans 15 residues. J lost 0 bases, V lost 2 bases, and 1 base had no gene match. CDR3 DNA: TGTGCCAGCAGTTACGACAGGGATAGCAATCAGCCCCAGCATTTT. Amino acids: CASSYDRDSNQPQHF.

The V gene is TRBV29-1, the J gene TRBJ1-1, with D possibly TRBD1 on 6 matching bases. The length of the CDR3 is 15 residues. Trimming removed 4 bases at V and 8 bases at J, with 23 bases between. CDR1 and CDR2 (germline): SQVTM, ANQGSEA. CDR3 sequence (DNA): TGCAGCGTTGGTGAAGGGGGGGGAGCCATAGAAGAAGCTTTCTTT. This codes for CSVGEGGGAIEEAFF.

The CDR3 is CASSLVVPTTEAFF. CDR3 in DNA: TGTGCCAGCAGCTTGGTAGTCCCGACCACTGAAGCTTTCTTT. The chain carries TRBV5-6 and TRBJ1-1; unclear D gene. The CDR3 totals 14 residues. CDR1 is SGHDT, CDR2 YYEEEE, per germline. Trimming removed 0 bases at V and 4 bases at J, with 10 bases between. Using reference TRBV5-6 and TRBJ1-1 for the parts outside the CDR3, the full variable domain is DAGVTQSPTHLIKTRGQQVTLRCSPKSGHDTVSWYQQALGQGPQFIFQYYEEEERQRGNFPDRFSGHQFPNYSSELNVNALLLGDSALYLCASSLVVPTTEAFFGQGTRLTVV.

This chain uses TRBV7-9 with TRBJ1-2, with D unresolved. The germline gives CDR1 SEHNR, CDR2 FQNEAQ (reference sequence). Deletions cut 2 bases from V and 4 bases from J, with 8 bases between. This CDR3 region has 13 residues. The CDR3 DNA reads TGTGCCAGCAGCTTACCCTACGTCTATGGCTACACCTTC. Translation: CASSLPYVYGYTF. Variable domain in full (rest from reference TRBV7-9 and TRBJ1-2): DTGVSQNPRHKITKRGQNVTFRCDPISEHNRLYWYRQTLGQGPEFLTYFQNEAQLEKSRLLSDRFSAERPKGSFSTLEIQRTEQGDSAMYLCASSLPYVYGYTFGSGTRLTVV.

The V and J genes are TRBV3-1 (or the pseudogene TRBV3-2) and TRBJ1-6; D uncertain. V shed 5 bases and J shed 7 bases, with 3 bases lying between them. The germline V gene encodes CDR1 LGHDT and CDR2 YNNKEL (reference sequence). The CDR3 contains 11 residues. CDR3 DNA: TGTGCCAGCAGCGGGAATTCACCCCTCCACTTT. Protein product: CASSGNSPLHF.

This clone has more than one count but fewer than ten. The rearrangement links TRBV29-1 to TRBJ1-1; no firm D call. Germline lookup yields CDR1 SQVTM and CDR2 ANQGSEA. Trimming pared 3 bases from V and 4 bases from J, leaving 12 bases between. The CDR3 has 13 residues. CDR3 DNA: TGCAGCGTTGAGTTCCGCTCGGGCACTGAAGCTTTCTTT. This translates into CSVEFRSGTEAFF. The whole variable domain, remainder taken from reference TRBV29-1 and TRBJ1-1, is SAVISQKPSRDICQRGTSLTIQCQVDSQVTMMFWYRQQPGQSLTLIATANQGSEATYESGFVIDKFPISRPNLTFSTLTVSNMSPEDSSIYLCSVEFRSGTEAFFGQGTRLTVV.

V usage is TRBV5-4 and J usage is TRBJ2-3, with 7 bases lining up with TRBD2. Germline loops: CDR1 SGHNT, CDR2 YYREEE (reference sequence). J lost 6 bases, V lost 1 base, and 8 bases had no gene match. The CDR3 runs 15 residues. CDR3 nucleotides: TGTGCCAGCAGCTTGTTGGGGGGGAGGAACGATACGCAGTATTTT. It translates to CASSLLGGRNDTQYF. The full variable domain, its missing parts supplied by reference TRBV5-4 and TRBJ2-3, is ETGVTQSPTHLIKTRGQQVTLRCSSQSGHNTVSWYQQALGQGPQFIFQYYREEENGRGNFPPRFSGLQFPNYSSELNVNALELDDSALYLCASSLLGGRNDTQYFGPGTRLTVL.

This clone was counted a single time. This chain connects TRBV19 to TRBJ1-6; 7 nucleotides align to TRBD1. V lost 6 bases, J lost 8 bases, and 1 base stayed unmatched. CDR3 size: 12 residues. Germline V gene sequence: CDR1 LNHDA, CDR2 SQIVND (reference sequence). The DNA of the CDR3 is TGTGCCAGTAGACAGGGGTATTCACCCCTCCACTTT. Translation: CASRQGYSPLHF.

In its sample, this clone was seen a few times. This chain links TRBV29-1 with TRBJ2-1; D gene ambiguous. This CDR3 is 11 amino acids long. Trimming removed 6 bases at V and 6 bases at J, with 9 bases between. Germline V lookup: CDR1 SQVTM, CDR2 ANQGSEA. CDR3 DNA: TGCAGCGTAGTCAGGCGCAATGAGCAGTTCTTC. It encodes CSVVRRNEQFF.

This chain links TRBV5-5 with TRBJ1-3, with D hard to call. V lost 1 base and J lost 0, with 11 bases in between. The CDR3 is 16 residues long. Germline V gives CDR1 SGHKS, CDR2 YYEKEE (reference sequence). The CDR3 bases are TGTGCCAGCAGCTTGATGGAATCTGGCTCTGGAAACACCATATATTTT. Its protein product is CASSLMESGSGNTIYF. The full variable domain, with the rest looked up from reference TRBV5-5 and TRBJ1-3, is DAGVTQSPTHLIKTRGQQVTLRCSPISGHKSVSWYQQVLGQGPQFIFQYYEKEERGRGNFPDRFSARQFPNYSSELNVNALLLGDSALYLCASSLMESGSGNTIYFGEGSWLTVV.

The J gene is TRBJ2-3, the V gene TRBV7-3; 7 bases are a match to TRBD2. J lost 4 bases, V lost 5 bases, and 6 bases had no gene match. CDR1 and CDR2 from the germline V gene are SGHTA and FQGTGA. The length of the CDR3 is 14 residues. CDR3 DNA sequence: TGTGCCAGCAGCAAGACTAGCTTAGCAGATACGCAGTATTTT. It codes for CASSKTSLADTQYF.

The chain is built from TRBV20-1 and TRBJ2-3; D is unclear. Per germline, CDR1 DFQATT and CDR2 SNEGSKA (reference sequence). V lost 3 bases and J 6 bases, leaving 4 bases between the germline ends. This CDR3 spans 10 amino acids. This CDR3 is CSASRDTQYF. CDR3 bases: TGCAGTGCTAGTCGGGATACGCAGTATTTT.

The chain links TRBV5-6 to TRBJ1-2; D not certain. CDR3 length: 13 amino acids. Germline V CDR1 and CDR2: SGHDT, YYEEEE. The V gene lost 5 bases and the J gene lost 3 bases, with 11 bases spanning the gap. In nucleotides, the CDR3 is TGTGCCAGCAGTCCTAAGGCGGACTATGGCTACACCTTC. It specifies CASSPKADYGYTF.

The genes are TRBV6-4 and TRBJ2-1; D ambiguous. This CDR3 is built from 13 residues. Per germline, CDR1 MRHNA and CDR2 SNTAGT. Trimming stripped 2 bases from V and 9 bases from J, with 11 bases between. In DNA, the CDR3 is TGTGCCAGCAGTGACGGCCGCCTTGGTGAGCAGTTCTTC. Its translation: CASSDGRLGEQFF.